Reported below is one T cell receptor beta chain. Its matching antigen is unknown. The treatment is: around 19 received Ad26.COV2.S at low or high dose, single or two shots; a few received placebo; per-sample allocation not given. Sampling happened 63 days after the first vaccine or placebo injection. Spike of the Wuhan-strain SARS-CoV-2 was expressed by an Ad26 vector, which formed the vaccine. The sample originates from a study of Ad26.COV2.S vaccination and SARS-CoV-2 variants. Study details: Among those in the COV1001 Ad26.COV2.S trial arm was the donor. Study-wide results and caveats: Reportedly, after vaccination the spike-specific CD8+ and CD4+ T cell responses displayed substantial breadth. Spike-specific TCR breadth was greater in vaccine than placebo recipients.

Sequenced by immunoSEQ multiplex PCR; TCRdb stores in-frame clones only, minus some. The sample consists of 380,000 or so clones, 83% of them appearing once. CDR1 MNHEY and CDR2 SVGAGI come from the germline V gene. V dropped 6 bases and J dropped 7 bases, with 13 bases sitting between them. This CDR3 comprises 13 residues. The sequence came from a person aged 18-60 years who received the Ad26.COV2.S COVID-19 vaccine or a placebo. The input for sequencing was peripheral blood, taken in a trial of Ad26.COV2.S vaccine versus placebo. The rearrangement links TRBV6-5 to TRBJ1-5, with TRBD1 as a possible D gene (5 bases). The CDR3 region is CASRGTSLQPQHF. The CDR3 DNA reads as TGTGCCAGCAGGGGGACGAGCTTACAGCCCCAGCATTTT.